This T cell receptor beta chain was captured in a study of PD-1 blockade in mismatch repair-deficient tumors. Findings and limits, study-wide: Rapid post-treatment expansion, then contraction, generally preceding radiologic response, marked tumor-resident clones.

This clone was counted a single time. Its specificity is unknown. TCRdb's copy holds only in-frame clones and misses some; the assay was immunoSEQ multiplex PCR. The repertoire holds about 120,000 clones, with roughly nine tenths as singletons. This CDR3 comprises 14 residues. Trimming took off 0 bases at V and 6 bases at J, with 11 bases between the two ends. The germline V gene has CDR1 LGHNA and CDR2 YSLEER. The sequencing here drew on peripheral blood, taken 44 weeks after starting pembrolizumab. This clonotype was sampled from an adult with mismatch repair-deficient cancer. The gene calls are TRBV4-3 and TRBJ1-2; a weak D match, TRBD1 (6 bases). CDR3 nucleotide sequence: TGCGCCAGCAGCCAAGATCGGCAGGGGAATGGCTACACCTTC. This encodes CASSQDRQGNGYTF.